The 30 T cell receptor beta chains listed next were all sequenced from one sample in a study of tumor-infiltrating lymphocytes in oesophageal squamous cell carcinoma. TCRdb reprocessed the PCR reads via MiXCR and lists one record per CDR3 protein. The profile covers under 20,000 distinct CDR3 sequences, with around two fifths appearing a single time and approximately 13% taken by the ten largest. The sample was normal esophageal tissue next to the tumor. All receptors derive from a male donor with esophageal squamous cell carcinoma.

V usage is TRBV7-2 and J usage is TRBJ2-1; a weak D match, TRBD2 (7 bases). Germline assignment: CDR1 SGHTA and CDR2 FQGNSA. There are 15 residues in the CDR3. Deletions cut 2 bases from V and 11 bases from J, with 19 bases between. In DNA, the CDR3 is TGTGCCAGCAGCTTAAAAGGGGGGGGGGCCCTCCAGCAGTTCTTC. Protein: CASSLKGGGALQQFF.

This clonotype was counted only a few times. V and J are TRBV2 and TRBJ2-7, with a weak D call TRBD2 (6 bases). V was shortened by 10 bases and J by 5 bases, with 21 bases between the two germline ends. The CDR3 spans 14 residues. Germline loops: CDR1 SNHLY, CDR2 FYNNEI. The CDR3 is CATVPGESPHEQYF. The CDR3 DNA reads as TGTGCCACTGTACCGGGAGAATCGCCACACGAGCAGTACTTC.

The chain combines TRBV7-8 with TRBJ1-5, with 7 positions matching TRBD1. CDR3 size: 13 residues. CDR1 is SGHVS and CDR2 is FQNEAQ in the germline V gene. V was pared by 3 bases and J by 10 bases, with 6 bases of the junction left unmatched. In DNA form, the CDR3 reads TGTGCCAGCAGCTTGAATCAGGGGGACCCCCAGCATTTT. This translates into CASSLNQGDPQHF.

This clonotype is deemed medium-sized (0.01 to 0.1%). The gene calls are TRBV7-2 and TRBJ2-3; D uncertain. Looked up from germline, CDR1 is SGHTA and CDR2 is FQGNSA. CDR3 length: 12 amino acids. V was pared by 3 bases and J by 0 bases, with 1 base between. DNA of the CDR3: TGTGCCAGCAGCTTTAGCACAGATACGCAGTATTTT. Residues: CASSFSTDTQYF.

This clonotype is labeled medium-sized. The V and J genes are TRBV7-9 and TRBJ2-5; D remains unclear. V lost 7 bases and J lost 4, with 16 bases in between. CDR3 length equals 14 residues. CDR1 is SEHNR and CDR2 is FQNEAQ in the germline V gene (reference sequence). The chain's CDR3 is CASTPYKVGETQYF. Here the CDR3 DNA reads TGTGCCAGCACCCCGTATAAGGTCGGAGAGACCCAGTACTTC.

The V gene is TRBV11-3, the J gene TRBJ2-7; 9 bases agree with TRBD1. The tail of the sequence fits TRBJ2-1 better, so the J call may be wrong. Germline V gives CDR1 SGHNT, CDR2 YENEEA. This CDR3 region has 16 residues. CDR3: CASSFEQGAYHNEQFF. The CDR3 nucleotides are TGTGCCAGCAGCTTTGAACAGGGGGCCTACCACAATGAGCAGTTCTTC.

This clonotype was recorded a few times. The chain employs TRBV7-2 and TRBJ2-3, with a tentative D call TRBD2 (6 bases). Germline-derived CDR1 and CDR2 are SGHTA and FQGNSA. This CDR3 has 14 residues. Trimming cost V 6 bases and J 2 bases, with 12 bases left between them. In nucleotides, the CDR3 is TGTGCCAGCAGGGAGAGGGAGGACACAGATACGCAGTATTTT. Translation: CASREREDTDTQYF.

By sample share, this clonotype is medium-sized. The chain joins TRBV6-1 to TRBJ2-3; TRBD1 might be the D (5 bases). The CDR3 contains 13 residues. Trimming took 3 bases from V and 3 from J, leaving 7 bases between them. Germline V CDR1 and CDR2: MNHNS, SASEGT. CDR3 bases: TGTGCCAGCAGTGACAGGGAAACAGATACGCAGTATTTT. As protein: CASSDRETDTQYF.

This clonotype showed up many times. The J gene is TRBJ2-7, the V gene TRBV12-3 or TRBV12-4; D not certain. This CDR3 has 12 amino acids. V shed 4 bases and J shed 4 bases, with 8 bases lying between them. The CDR3 reads CASSWTAYEQYF. The CDR3 bases are TGTGCCAGCAGTTGGACGGCTTACGAGCAGTACTTC.

For this clonotype: Given the absence of the conserved phenylalanine or tryptophan at the CDR3 end, a read error is likely. The DNA is left out, because the CDR3 cannot be placed on it with certainty; the CDR3 is given as TCRdb lists it. The genes are TRBV7-8 and TRBJ2-6; TRBD1 reflects the table's D call only, with no check against the DNA. The CDR3 length is 15 residues, termini included. From germline, CDR1 is SGHVS and CDR2 FQNEAQ. This CDR3 is CASSLNPIYEQYFGA.

The rearrangement links TRBV7-3 to TRBJ1-2; no clear D gene. This CDR3 contains 12 residues. The germline V and J ends were trimmed by 3 bases and 7 bases, with 9 bases remaining between them. The germline gives CDR1 SGHTA, CDR2 FQGTGA. As DNA, the CDR3 is TGTGCCAGCAGCTTCGGTGGCCCTGGCTACACCTTC. Encoded protein: CASSFGGPGYTF.

This clonotype was picked up a small number of times. As the CDR3 is not closed by the conserved phenylalanine or tryptophan, this likely results from a read error. Because the CDR3's place on the DNA is in doubt, the DNA is left out and the CDR3 is given as listed by TCRdb. V usage is TRBV7-3 and J usage is TRBJ2-4; the table's TRBD1 call for D was not verified on the DNA. CDR1 is SGHTA, CDR2 FQGTGA, per germline. 8 amino acids form the CDR3, both terminal residues included. This CDR3 reads CASSLQQG.

The chain uses TRBV7-6 and TRBJ1-6; a possible D gene is TRBD1 (6 bases). V lost 5 bases and J 4 bases, leaving 12 bases between the germline ends. The CDR3 contains 15 residues. CDR1 is SGHVS and CDR2 is FNYEAQ in the germline V gene. The CDR3 nucleotides are TGTGCCAGCAGCACCGGAGGGGGTTATAATTCACCCCTCCACTTT. This encodes CASSTGGGYNSPLHF. Based on the CDR3 plus reference TRBV7-6 and TRBJ1-6, the full variable domain is GAGVSQSPRYKVTKRGQDVALRCDPISGHVSLYWYRQALGQGPEFLTYFNYEAQQDKSGLPNDRFSAERPEGSISTLTIQRTEQRDSAMYRCASSTGGGYNSPLHFGNGTRLTVT.

This chain links TRBV6-5 with TRBJ2-6; D remains ambiguous. This CDR3 is 16 amino acids long. V lost 0 bases and J 1 base, leaving 7 bases between the germline ends. Germline lookup yields CDR1 MNHEY and CDR2 SVGAGI. Here the CDR3 DNA reads TGTGCCAGCAGTTACTCGTTGGGGTCTGGGGCCAACGTCCTGACTTTC. As protein: CASSYSLGSGANVLTF.

This clonotype was picked up one time. A much larger clonotype is one base distant, so this may be a read error. J is TRBJ2-5 and V is TRBV20-1, with D perhaps TRBD2 (5 bases). CDR1 DFQATT and CDR2 SNEGSKA come from the germline V gene (reference sequence). The CDR3 is 13 amino acids. The CDR3 protein is CSARASPSYEQSF. For the CDR3, the DNA is TGCAGTGCTAGAGCCTCCCCTAGCTACGAGCAGTCCTTC.

This clonotype has ten or more counts. A much larger clone differs from this one at a single base, so this may be a read error. DNA for the CDR3: TGTGCCAGCAGTTTAGAACAGGGGGCTTTTAGGAATGAGCAGTACTTC. It encodes CASSLEQGAFRNEQYF. The chain couples TRBV12-3 or TRBV12-4 to TRBJ2-7; 9 bases are shared with TRBD1. J gave up 7 bases and V 1 base, and 11 bases lay outside the gene matches. The CDR3 runs 16 residues.

This chain links TRBV2 with TRBJ2-5; maybe TRBD1 (5 bases). The ends were cut back, 3 bases at V and 5 bases at J, with 13 bases in the middle. Germline V CDR1 and CDR2: SNHLY, FYNNEI. The CDR3 has 14 amino acids. The CDR3 DNA is TGTGCCAGCAGTGACGAGTTTGGGGCGGAGACCCAGTACTTC. It is translated as CASSDEFGAETQYF.

This clonotype was counted ten times or more. The V and J genes are TRBV7-3 and TRBJ2-1, with TRBD1 identical over 9 bases. CDR3 length equals 15 residues. Germline V gene data show CDR1 as SGHTA and CDR2 as FQGTGA. V shed 4 bases, J shed 7 bases, and the junction held 8 bases outside the gene matches. CDR3 region: CASSSGTGIENEQFF. Here the CDR3 DNA reads TGTGCCAGCAGCTCAGGGACAGGGATTGAGAATGAGCAGTTCTTC. Drawing the rest from reference TRBV7-3 and TRBJ2-1, the complete variable domain is GAGVSQTPSNKVTEKGKYVELRCDPISGHTALYWYRQSLGQGPEFLIYFQGTGAADDSGLPNDRFFAVRPEGSVSTLKIQRTERGDSAVYLCASSSGTGIENEQFFGPGTRLTVL.

This clonotype was found a few times. V and J are TRBV24-1 and TRBJ1-1, with D maybe TRBD1 (5 bases). Germline CDR1 is KGHDR and CDR2 is SFDVKD. This CDR3 region has 13 residues. V lost 3 bases, J lost 6 bases, and 10 bases lay in between. Here the CDR3 DNA reads TGTGCCACCAGTGATGAGCAGGGTGCTGAAGCTTTCTTT. Translating it yields CATSDEQGAEAFF.

This clonotype was found a few times. The chain uses TRBV7-9 and TRBJ2-7; 7 bases are a match to TRBD2. The J call could be wrong; TRBJ2-5 is a better fit for the DNA end. Germline CDR1 reads SEHNR; CDR2 reads FQNEAQ (reference sequence). This CDR3 comprises 15 residues. CDR3 in amino acids: CASSLIGRDQETQYF. The CDR3 DNA follows: TGTGCCAGCAGCCTTATTGGGAGGGACCAAGAGACCCAGTACTTC.

This clonotype occurred many times. The chain has TRBV10-3 and TRBJ1-1; possibly TRBD1 for D (6 bases). The CDR3 contains 15 residues. Germline V CDR1 and CDR2: ENHRY, SYGVKD. V was clipped by 4 bases and J by 1 base, with 13 bases between them. The CDR3 loop reads CAISVTGKRNTEAFF. The CDR3, as DNA: TGTGCCATCAGTGTAACAGGGAAAAGGAACACTGAAGCTTTCTTT.

The chain links TRBV7-8 to TRBJ2-7, with D maybe TRBD1 (6 bases). V lost 3 bases, J lost 7 bases, and 25 bases lay in between. CDR1 and CDR2 (germline): SGHVS, FQNEAQ. This CDR3 comprises 17 residues. The CDR3 sequence is CASSLPLRDIRFREQYF. The CDR3 nucleotides are TGTGCCAGCAGCTTGCCCCTACGGGACATTAGATTTCGGGAGCAGTACTTC. Filled out from reference TRBV7-8 and TRBJ2-7, the complete variable domain reads GAGVSQSPRYKVAKRGQDVALRCDPISGHVSLFWYQQALGQGPEFLTYFQNEAQLDKSGLPSDRFFAERPEGSVSTLKIQRTQQEDSAVYLCASSLPLRDIRFREQYFGPGTRLTVT.

This clonotype was recorded many times. The rearrangement links TRBV5-1 to TRBJ2-2; 8 nucleotides match TRBD1. Germline loops: CDR1 SGHRS, CDR2 YFSETQ. The CDR3 extends over 16 amino acids. After removal of 1 base from V and 3 bases from J, the junction contained 5 bases not matched to a gene. The CDR3 nucleotides read TGCGCCAGCAGCTTGTTAGGGGGACAGGACACCGGGGAGCTGTTTTTT. The encoded protein is CASSLLGGQDTGELFF.

This clonotype was found many times. J is TRBJ2-1 and V is TRBV11-2; 11 nucleotides line up with TRBD1. The J call may be incorrect, as the DNA end agrees better with TRBJ2-7. The CDR3 spans 14 residues. Germline V lookup: CDR1 SGHAT, CDR2 FQNNGV. Here the CDR3 DNA reads TGTGCCAGCAGCTTGGGACAGGGGGCCTACGAGCAGTACTTC. Translation: CASSLGQGAYEQYF.

This clonotype was detected a few times. This chain connects TRBV18 to TRBJ2-2; TRBD2 aligns across 7 bases. The V and J ends lost 0 bases and 1 base, in that order; junction bases with no gene match: 2. Germline values: CDR1 KGHSH, CDR2 LQKENI. The CDR3 is made up of 16 amino acids. The CDR3, as DNA: TGTGCCAGCTCACCACCGACGGGAGGGAACACCGGGGAGCTGTTTTTT. Its translation: CASSPPTGGNTGELFF.

A remark on this clonotype: A much larger clone lies one base from this, so it may be a read error. The chain carries TRBV4-2 and TRBJ2-7; no definite D call. The J call may be faulty, since TRBJ2-1 better matches the DNA end. The CDR3 spans 13 residues. Germline loops: CDR1 LGHNA, CDR2 YNFKEQ. The CDR3 sequence: CASSQDRCREQFF. In DNA form, the CDR3 reads TGTGCCAGCAGCCAAGATCGGTGTAGAGAGCAGTTCTTC.

This clonotype was seen only a few times. The chain links TRBV6-1 to TRBJ1-3, with 11 positions matching TRBD1. V was pared by 4 bases and J by 4 bases, with 9 bases of the junction left unmatched. Germline V gene lookup returns CDR1 MNHNS and CDR2 SASEGT. The CDR3 covers 17 residues. The DNA for the CDR3 is TGTGCCAGCAGTGTCGGACCGGGACAGGGGGTGGGAAACACCATATATTTT. This sequence encodes CASSVGPGQGVGNTIYF.

By proportion, this clonotype is large (0.1 to 1%). This chain connects TRBV7-2 to TRBJ2-3; the match to TRBD1 covers 9 bases. This CDR3 contains 17 residues. From germline, CDR1 is SGHTA and CDR2 FQGNSA. Germline trimming cut 7 bases from V and 4 bases from J; bases unmatched to any gene: 15. The CDR3 bases are TGTGCCAGCACCCAAGGGGGGGGACAGGGAGGTGCAGATACGCAGTATTTT. Its translation: CASTQGGGQGGADTQYF.

In this sample, this clonotype turned up many times. This sequence joins TRBV11-2 and TRBJ2-2; no definite D call. This CDR3 has 12 residues. With 5 bases removed from V and 6 bases from J, the gap between germline ends came to 7 bases. The germline V gene has CDR1 SGHAT and CDR2 FQNNGV. The CDR3 sequence: CASSTRPGELFF. The CDR3 DNA is TGTGCCAGCAGCACTCGACCCGGGGAGCTGTTTTTT.

Details on this clonotype: The CDR3 end shows no conserved phenylalanine or tryptophan, and so a read error is likely. The DNA is omitted, as the CDR3 cannot be located on it reliably, and the CDR3 follows TCRdb's listing. The rearrangement uses TRBV7-3 and TRBJ1-1; TRBD1 is taken as the D call from the table, unchecked against the DNA. CDR1 is SGHTA, CDR2 FQGTGA, per germline. Counting both end residues, the CDR3 totals 15 amino acids. This CDR3 reads CASSLLVCIPSTSGQ.